Listed below are T cell receptor beta chains from one sample, sequenced in a study of blood T cell repertoires in COVID-19. Libraries were prepared by immunoSEQ multiplex PCR; TCRdb keeps only in-frame clonotypes and omits some of them. This sample has roughly 50,000 clones, with about three quarters found just once. The sample was peripheral blood. The receptors derive from a human donor with active or convalescent COVID-19. The donor label of this sample is uncertain. Both conserved end residues are part of each CDR3. D genes are given only for firm matches. Only some rows state a clone size, as once, few, many or a class for expanded clones.

TRBD2	TRBV6-5	TRBJ2-7	-	TGTGCCAGCAGCCCCGGACTAGCGGGGTCATACGAGCAGTACTTC	CASSPGLAGSYEQYF
-	TRBV12-3/TRBV12-4	TRBJ2-7	-	TGTGCCAGCAGTCCTCGTCTCTACGAGCAGTACTTC	CASSPRLYEQYF
-	TRBV30	TRBJ1-1	-	TGTGCCTGGGGTCCTTTTGGAGCTGAAGCTTTCTTT	CAWGPFGAEAFF
-	TRBV19	TRBJ1-2	-	TGTGCCAGTAGTATAGAGGGGCACACGTATGGCTACACCTTC	CASSIEGHTYGYTF
-	TRBV27	TRBJ2-3	-	TGTGCCAGCAGCCTAGGAGGGGATACGCAGTATTTT	CASSLGGDTQYF
-	TRBV9	TRBJ2-1	few	TGTGCCAGCAGCGGGAGGGAGCAGTTCTTC	CASSGREQFF
-	TRBV10-3	TRBJ1-4	once	TGTGCCATCAGTGAAGTGGCAGAAAAACTGTTTTTT	CAISEVAEKLFF
-	TRBV5-1	TRBJ2-7	few	TGCGCCAGCAGCTTGTCCACTGGCTCCTACGAGCAGTACTTC	CASSLSTGSYEQYF
-	TRBV7-3	TRBJ1-6	-	TGTGCCAGCAGCTTGACAGGAATTGGGAATTCACCCCTCCACTTT	CASSLTGIGNSPLHF
TRBD1	TRBV9	TRBJ1-4	medium-sized	TGTGCCAGCAGCTCCCACGGGACAGGGGCAACTAATGAAAAACTGTTTTTT	CASSSHGTGATNEKLFF
-	TRBV28	TRBJ1-2	-	TGTGCCAGCAGTTTTGGGGGGACTTCTTCCTTATATGGCTACACCTTC	CASSFGGTSSLYGYTF
TRBD2	TRBV12-5	TRBJ2-7	-	TGTGCTAGTGGTTTGAAGCGGGAGGGGCAGTACTTC	CASGLKREGQYF
TRBD1	TRBV11-3	TRBJ1-1	once	TGTGCCAGCAGCATCATTACAGGGGGCACTGAAGCTTTCTTT	CASSIITGGTEAFF
-	TRBV5-1	TRBJ2-7	-	TGCGCCAGCAGCTTGACAGGGACCCACGAGCAGTACTTC	CASSLTGTHEQYF
-	TRBV11-3	TRBJ1-1	-	TGTGCCAGCAGCTTGAGAGAGGCGGGGATGAACACTGAAGCTTTCTTT	CASSLREAGMNTEAFF
TRBD2	TRBV7-8	TRBJ2-2	-	TGTGCCAGCAGCTTAGAACTAGCGTTCACCGGGGAGCTGTTTTTT	CASSLELAFTGELFF
-	TRBV7-2	TRBJ1-1	-	TGTGCCAGCAGCTTGTCCAGGGACACTGAAGCTTTCTTT	CASSLSRDTEAFF
-	TRBV7-3	TRBJ2-1	-	TGTGCCAGCAGCCAACAACCAGGTTGGGATGAGCAGTTCTTC	CASSQQPGWDEQFF
TRBD1	TRBV6-5	TRBJ2-5	once	TGTGCCAGCAGCCGGAAGACAGGGGCTCGAGAGACCCAGTACTTC	CASSRKTGARETQYF
-	TRBV6-1	TRBJ1-4	-	TGTGCCAGCAGTGAGGGGACACTAGCGCCTAATGAAAAACTGTTTTTT	CASSEGTLAPNEKLFF
TRBD2	TRBV11-2	TRBJ2-3	-	TGTGCCAGCAGCCCCGAATCTAGCGGCACTAGCACAGATACGCAGTATTTT	CASSPESSGTSTDTQYF
TRBD1	TRBV5-1	TRBJ2-1	once	TGCGCCAGCAGCTTTTCCGGGACAGGGCCTTACAATGAGCAGTTCTTC	CASSFSGTGPYNEQFF
-	TRBV9	TRBJ2-3	-	TGTGCCAGCAGCGTAGTGGGGCACGATACGCAGTATTTT	CASSVVGHDTQYF
-	TRBV10-3	TRBJ1-1	-	TGTGCCATCAGTGCCCTACCTTCCACTGAAGCTTTCTTT	CAISALPSTEAFF
-	TRBV4-3	TRBJ2-2	once	TGCGCCAGCAGCCAAGTGTTCGTGGGGGAGCTGTTTTTT	CASSQVFVGELFF
-	TRBV11-3	TRBJ1-6	-	TGTGCCAGCAGCCCCAGGGGAAGAAATTCACCCCTCCACTTT	CASSPRGRNSPLHF
TRBD1	TRBV15	TRBJ1-2	-	TGTGCCACCAGCGTGGACAGGAACTATGGCTACACCTTC	CATSVDRNYGYTF